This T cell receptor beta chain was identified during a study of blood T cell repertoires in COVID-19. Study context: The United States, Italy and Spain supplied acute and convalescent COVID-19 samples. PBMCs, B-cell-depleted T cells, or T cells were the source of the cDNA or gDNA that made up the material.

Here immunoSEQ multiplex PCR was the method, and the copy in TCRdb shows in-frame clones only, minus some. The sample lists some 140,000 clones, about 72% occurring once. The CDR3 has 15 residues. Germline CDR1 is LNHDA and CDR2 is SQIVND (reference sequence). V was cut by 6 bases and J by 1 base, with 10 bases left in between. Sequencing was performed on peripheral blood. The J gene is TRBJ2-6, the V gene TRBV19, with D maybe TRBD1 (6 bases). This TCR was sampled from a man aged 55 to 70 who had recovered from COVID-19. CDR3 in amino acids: CASRHDRSGANVLTF. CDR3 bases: TGTGCCAGTAGACACGACAGGTCTGGGGCCAACGTCCTGACTTTC. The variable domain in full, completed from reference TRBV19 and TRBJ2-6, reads DGGITQSPKYLFRKEGQNVTLSCEQNLNHDAMYWYRQDPGQGLRLIYYSQIVNDFQKGDIAEGYSVSREKKESFPLTVTSAQKNPTAFYLCASRHDRSGANVLTFGAGSRLTVL.